The 11 T cell receptor beta chains given below trace back to one sample, sequenced in a study of T cell responses to AZD1222 COVID-19 vaccine. The assay was immunoSEQ multiplex PCR, and TCRdb's table has in-frame clones only and misses some. The sample shows about 150,000 clones, roughly 90% of them seen only once. Material: peripheral blood, obtained on day 0 of AZD1222 vaccination. The receptors come from an adult in good health.

The chain is built from TRBV11-2 and TRBJ1-2; D is uncertain. The V end was cut by 5 bases, the J end by 3 bases, with 13 bases between. The CDR3 is 14 residues long. Germline lookup yields CDR1 SGHAT and CDR2 FQNNGV. The CDR3 DNA reads as TGTGCCAGCAGCCCCTCCCGGGCGGACTATGGCTACACCTTC. This codes for CASSPSRADYGYTF.

This sequence joins TRBV10-3 and TRBJ1-6; 11 bases align to TRBD1. The germline V gene has CDR1 ENHRY and CDR2 SYGVKD. This CDR3 is 15 amino acids long. V lost 4 bases, J lost 7 bases, and 3 bases stayed unmatched. The CDR3 loop reads CAISGTGGANSPLHF. The CDR3 region has the DNA TGTGCCATCAGTGGGACAGGGGGCGCGAATTCACCCCTCCACTTT.

In this sample, this clone turned up many times. This rearrangement joins TRBV6-4 to TRBJ2-3; 11 bases align to TRBD2. From germline, CDR1 is MRHNA and CDR2 SNTAGT. CDR3 length: 15 amino acids. Unmatched junction bases numbered 0, after V lost 3 bases and J lost 1 base. CDR3 sequence reads: CASSETSGGTDTQYF. The CDR3 DNA follows: TGTGCCAGCAGTGAGACTAGCGGGGGCACAGATACGCAGTATTTT.

The chain has TRBV7-9 and TRBJ1-4; 7 bases align to TRBD1. Trimming took 0 bases from V and 6 from J; bases not matched to a gene: 4. Germline loops: CDR1 SEHNR, CDR2 FQNEAQ (reference sequence). This CDR3 has 15 residues. The CDR3 DNA reads as TGTGCCAGCAGCTTAGCGACAGGGTGGGATGAAAAACTGTTTTTT. The encoded protein is CASSLATGWDEKLFF.

V gene TRBV11-2 combines with J gene TRBJ1-5; D gene unclear. Per the germline V gene, CDR1 is SGHAT and CDR2 is FQNNGV. This CDR3 spans 17 amino acids. V lost 1 base to trimming and J lost 2 bases, with 15 bases between them. The CDR3 sequence is CASSLGPGGVRNQPQHF. In DNA, the CDR3 is TGTGCCAGCAGCTTAGGTCCGGGTGGGGTTCGCAATCAGCCCCAGCATTTT.

The DNA of the CDR3 is TGTGCCAGCAGCATAGGGGCGGCCTATGGCTACACCTTC. This translates into CASSIGAAYGYTF. The rearrangement uses TRBV12-3 or TRBV12-4 and TRBJ1-2; possible D gene TRBD1, 5 bases. The CDR3 spans 13 residues. V was shortened by 6 bases and J by 4 bases, with 12 bases between the two germline ends.

V is TRBV11-3 and J is TRBJ2-3; D remains ambiguous. Trimming left V 2 bases short and J 4 bases short, with 7 bases between. This CDR3 has 13 amino acids. Germline-derived CDR1 and CDR2 are SGHNT and YENEEA. The CDR3 coding sequence is TGTGCCAGCAGCTTACGCGCCCCAGATACGCAGTATTTT. This sequence encodes CASSLRAPDTQYF.

This sequence joins TRBV27 and TRBJ1-2; the D is unclear. Trimming cost V 3 bases and J 2 bases, with 7 bases left between them. The CDR3 has 13 residues. Germline V gene sequence: CDR1 MNHEY, CDR2 SMNVEV (reference sequence). DNA of the CDR3: TGTGCCAGCAGTTTCTGGCCCAACTATGGCTACACCTTC. This gives the protein CASSFWPNYGYTF.

The gene calls are TRBV7-4 and TRBJ1-5; TRBD1 agrees at 12 bases. The junction had 12 bases not matched to a gene; V was cut back by 7 bases and J by 2 bases. The length of the CDR3 is 18 residues. Germline V gives CDR1 SGHVT, CDR2 SQSDAQ. Here the CDR3 reads CASIPRDRGLSGNQPQHF. In DNA form, the CDR3 reads TGTGCCAGCATCCCCCGGGACAGGGGGCTTTCTGGCAATCAGCCCCAGCATTTT.

This chain connects TRBV28 to TRBJ1-3, with D maybe TRBD1 (5 bases). The CDR3 has 15 residues. The V end lost 2 bases, the J end lost 0 bases, and 8 bases lay between the germline ends. Germline V CDR1 and CDR2: MDHEN, SYDVKM. CDR3 nucleotides: TGTGCCAGCAGTTTAGGGACGGGCTCTGGAAACACCATATATTTT. The encoded protein is CASSLGTGSGNTIYF. The full variable domain, with the rest looked up from reference TRBV28 and TRBJ1-3, is DVKVTQSSRYLVKRTGEKVFLECVQDMDHENMFWYRQDPGLGLRLIYFSYDVKMKEKGDIPEGYSVSREKKERFSLILESASTNQTSMYLCASSLGTGSGNTIYFGEGSWLTVV.

The CDR3 DNA sequence: TGCGCCAGCAGCTCCCCGTCGGACAGAAGCTCCTACGAGCAGTACTTC. Translation: CASSSPSDRSSYEQYF. This chain connects TRBV5-1 to TRBJ2-7; possibly TRBD1 for D (6 bases). The CDR3 is made up of 16 amino acids. Trimming took off 3 bases at V and 0 bases at J, with 16 bases between the two ends. From germline, CDR1 is SGHRS and CDR2 YFSETQ.